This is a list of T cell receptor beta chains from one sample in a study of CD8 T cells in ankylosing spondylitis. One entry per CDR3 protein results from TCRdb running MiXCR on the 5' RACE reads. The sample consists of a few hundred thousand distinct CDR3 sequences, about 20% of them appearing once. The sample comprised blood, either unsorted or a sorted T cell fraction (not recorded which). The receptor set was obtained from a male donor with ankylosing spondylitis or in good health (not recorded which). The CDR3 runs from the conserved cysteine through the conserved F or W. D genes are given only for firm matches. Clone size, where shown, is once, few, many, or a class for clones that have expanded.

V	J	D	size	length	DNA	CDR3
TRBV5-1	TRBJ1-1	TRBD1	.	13	TGCGCCAGCAGCATGGGACAGCACACTGAAGCTTTCTTT	CASSMGQHTEAFF
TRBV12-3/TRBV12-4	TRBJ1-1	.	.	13	TGTGCCAGCAGTTTGACCTTCACGGGCGAAGCTTTCTTT	CASSLTFTGEAFF
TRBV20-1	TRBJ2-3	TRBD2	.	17	TGCAGTGCTAGAGTTGGAAGCGGGAGCCCTGGGAAAGATACGCAGTATTTT	CSARVGSGSPGKDTQYF
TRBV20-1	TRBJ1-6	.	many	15	TGCAGTGCTAGGTTGGGGGACCTCCCTAATTCACCCCTCCACTTT	CSARLGDLPNSPLHF
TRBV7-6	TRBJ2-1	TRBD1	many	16	TGTGCCAGCAGCTTTACCCGGGACAGGGTAGTCAATGAGCAGTTCTTC	CASSFTRDRVVNEQFF
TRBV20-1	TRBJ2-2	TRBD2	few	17	TGCAGTGCTTTACCGGGACTAGCGGACTTAAACACCGGGGAGCTGTTTTTT	CSALPGLADLNTGELFF
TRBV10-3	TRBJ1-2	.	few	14	TGTGCCATCAGTGAGCCTATGGGAGGAGGGGGCTACACCTTC	CAISEPMGGGGYTF
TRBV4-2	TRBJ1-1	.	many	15	TGTGCCAGCAGCCAAGATCGGGGACGGAACACTGAAGCTTTCTTT	CASSQDRGRNTEAFF
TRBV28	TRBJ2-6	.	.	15	TGTGCCAGCAGTTTATCCCCCTCTGGGGCCAACGTCCTGACTTTC	CASSLSPSGANVLTF
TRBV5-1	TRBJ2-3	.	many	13	TGCGCCAGCAGCTTTGTCGGGGCGGATACGCAGTATTTT	CASSFVGADTQYF
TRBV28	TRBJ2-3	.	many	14	TGTGCCAGCAGTCGAAGTCACAGCACAGATACGCAGTATTTT	CASSRSHSTDTQYF
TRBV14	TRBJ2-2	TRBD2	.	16	TGTGCCAGCAGTTTTCTAGCGGGCACGAACACCGGGGAGCTGTTTTTT	CASSFLAGTNTGELFF
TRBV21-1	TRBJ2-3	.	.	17	TGTGCCAGCAGCAAAGTGGACCCAGGGACAAGCACAGATACGCAGTATTTT	CASSKVDPGTSTDTQYF
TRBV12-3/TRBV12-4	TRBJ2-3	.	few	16	TGTGCCAGCAGTTTCGGGACCAACCGGGGCACAGATACGCAGTATTTT	CASSFGTNRGTDTQYF
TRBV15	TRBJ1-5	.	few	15	TGTGCCACCAGCAGAGATCATCACAGGAGTGAGCCCCAGCATTTT	CATSRDHHRSEPQHF
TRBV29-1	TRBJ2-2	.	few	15	TGCAGCGTTGGTATGGGGGGCTTCTTAGCCGGGGAGCTGTTTTTT	CSVGMGGFLAGELFF
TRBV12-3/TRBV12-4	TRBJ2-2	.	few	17	TGTGCCAGCAGCTCTAGGGGAGGAGGGAGAGACTTGGGGGAGCTGTTTTTT	CASSSRGGGRDLGELFF
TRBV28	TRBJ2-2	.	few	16	TGTGCCAGCAGTTTAAGTGGCCACCTGAGGACCGGGGAGCTGTTTTTT	CASSLSGHLRTGELFF
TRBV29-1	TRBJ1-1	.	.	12	TGCAGCGTAGGAGGGCGGGGGACTGAAGCTTTCTTT	CSVGGRGTEAFF
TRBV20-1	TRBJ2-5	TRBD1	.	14	TGCAGTGCTGAACCGGGACAGGGGGGGCAGACCCTGTACTTC	CSAEPGQGGQTLYF
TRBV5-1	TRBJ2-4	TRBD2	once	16	TGCGCCAGCTCATTTACCGGGACTAGCGGGAGTTACATTCAGTACTTC	CASSFTGTSGSYIQYF
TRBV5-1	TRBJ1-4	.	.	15	TGCGCCAGCAGCTTGGGTGCCGGGGGCGCCGAAAAACTGTTTTTT	CASSLGAGGAEKLFF